This TCR beta chain was captured by sequencing in a study of regulatory T cells in long-lasting Graves disease. Study results and limitations: Among samples with persistent disease, TRBV28, TRBJ1-2 and TRBJ2-5 were favored.

Germline loops: CDR1 SEHNR, CDR2 FQNEAQ (reference sequence). The CDR3 totals 18 residues. Trimming at V came to 2 bases and at J to 4 bases, leaving 11 bases not matched to a gene. Time point given: newly diagnosed GD, antithyroid drugs for less than 3 months. The TCR library was made from RNA extracted from PBMCs. Details on this clonotype: Its specificity is not known.

Through Arm-PCR of CDR3 regions and iRepertoire HTBI primers, TCR beta libraries were built. TCRdb processed the multiplex PCR reads anew with MiXCR; each CDR3 protein has one entry. The sample includes 600,000 to 650,000 distinct CDR3 sequences, roughly 15% of them seen just once. These data were also filed under a second study, of T cells in Graves' hyperthyroidism and ophthalmopathy. That work contributes: Lactation, pregnancy, other autoimmune disease or uncontrolled infection excluded patients. HTBI primers were employed in a first-round RT-PCR of the TCR CDR3. The model identified upcoming ophthalmopathy a median approximately 6.4 months ahead of onset.

The receptor's source is a woman younger than 45 with Graves disease. The specimen was peripheral blood mononuclear cells (PBMCs), collected at new diagnosis, from a patient treated with antithyroid drugs. The chain recombines TRBV7-9 with TRBJ1-4, with TRBD1 matching over 9 bases. CDR3 DNA sequence: TGTGCCAGCAGCTTACTCCCGGGACAGGGTATAGATAATGAAAAACTGTTTTTT. Protein sequence: CASSLLPGQGIDNEKLFF.